This entry lists 14 T cell receptor beta chains sequenced from one sample in a study of early T cells in non-severe SARS-CoV-2 infection (dated by TCRdb to about 2021). Preparation of the library involved 5' RACE. The data were produced on a NextSeq 500. The public sequencing data were trimmed at Q25 with fastp and processed into clonotypes with MiXCR by TCRdb, which kept only in-frame beta chains. Every entry covers one CDR3 protein and lists the most common genes and DNA from its rows. This sample holds roughly 80,000 distinct CDR3 sequences; about 11% were observed only once. The ten largest clones capture about 11% of the sample. Source: whole blood, taken at baseline. These TCRs come from an adult who was a healthcare worker with PCR-confirmed SARS-CoV-2 infection or an uninfected control (not recorded which).

This clonotype has at least ten counts. The chain has TRBV5-6 and TRBJ2-1, with 14 bases identical to TRBD2. Looked up from germline, CDR1 is SGHDT and CDR2 is YYEEEE. The CDR3 is made up of 18 amino acids. V lost 3 bases, J lost 2 bases, and 7 bases stayed unmatched. The CDR3 loop reads CASSSQGGLAGAYNEQFF. The CDR3 nucleotides are TGTGCCAGCAGCTCCCAAGGGGGACTAGCGGGGGCCTACAATGAGCAGTTCTTC.

This clonotype was seen only a few times. V is TRBV6-1 and J is TRBJ2-3, with D perhaps TRBD1 or TRBD2 (5 bases each). The CDR3 has 15 amino acids. V lost 4 bases and J 1 base, leaving 12 bases between the germline ends. Germline V gene data show CDR1 as MNHNS and CDR2 as SASEGT. CDR3 amino acids: CASSVGQGGTDTQYF. The CDR3 region has the DNA TGTGCCAGCAGTGTGGGGCAGGGAGGCACAGATACGCAGTATTTT.

This clonotype was seen many times. The rearrangement joins TRBV28 to TRBJ1-1; D remains unclear. Germline V gene lookup returns CDR1 MDHEN and CDR2 SYDVKM. Trimming shortened V by 2 bases and J by 9 bases, and 13 bases separated the two germline ends. This CDR3 is built from 13 residues. CDR3 bases: TGTGCCAGCAGTTTAGTGCTGGACCGCCAAGCTTTCTTT. It is translated as CASSLVLDRQAFF. Filled out from reference TRBV28 and TRBJ1-1, the complete variable domain reads DVKVTQSSRYLVKRTGEKVFLECVQDMDHENMFWYRQDPGLGLRLIYFSYDVKMKEKGDIPEGYSVSREKKERFSLILESASTNQTSMYLCASSLVLDRQAFFGQGTRLTVV.

Only a few counts were recorded for this clonotype. The CDR3 DNA reads as TGTGCCAGCAGCCCGGTCGGCTATAGCAATCAGCCCCAGCATTTT. It yields the protein CASSPVGYSNQPQHF. The chain combines TRBV7-2 with TRBJ1-5; D is uncertain. The CDR3 contains 15 residues. CDR1 and CDR2 from the germline V gene are SGHTA and FQGNSA. V shed 5 bases and J shed 0 bases, with 11 bases lying between them.

This clonotype showed up just a few times. The gene calls are TRBV11-1 and TRBJ1-2; D ambiguous. The CDR3 runs to 16 residues. Germline-derived CDR1 and CDR2 are SGHAT and FQDESV (reference sequence). Deletions cut 5 bases from V and 5 bases from J, with 21 bases between. The CDR3 here is CASSLKRLIPLYGYTF. CDR3 coding DNA: TGTGCCAGCAGCCTTAAAAGGCTTATTCCCCTTTATGGCTACACCTTC.

This clonotype was seen at least ten times. The rearrangement joins TRBV5-1 to TRBJ2-1; D is uncertain. This CDR3 is 13 amino acids long. Germline V CDR1 and CDR2: SGHRS, YFSETQ. Trimming left V 0 bases short and J 8 bases short, with 9 bases between. The CDR3 sequence: CASSLGKGDEQFF. The CDR3 region has the DNA TGCGCCAGCAGCTTGGGGAAGGGTGATGAGCAGTTCTTC.

This clonotype was detected only a few times. DNA for the CDR3: TGTGCCAGCAGTCCCTTGCGGGACAATGAAGCTTTCTTT. Translating gives CASSPLRDNEAFF. V usage is TRBV2 and J usage is TRBJ1-1; weak D call: TRBD1 (6 bases). Germline-derived CDR1 and CDR2 are SNHLY and FYNNEI. This CDR3 is built from 13 residues. The ends were cut back, 5 bases at V and 7 bases at J, with 14 bases in the middle.

The gene calls are TRBV29-1 and TRBJ2-7, with D hard to call. CDR1 and CDR2 from the germline V gene are SQVTM and ANQGSEA. The CDR3 spans 12 residues. The V gene lost 4 bases and the J gene lost 3 bases, with 10 bases spanning the gap. The CDR3 loop is CSVGPTIYEQYF. The CDR3 nucleotides read TGCAGCGTTGGCCCAACAATCTACGAGCAGTACTTC.

This chain links TRBV15 with TRBJ2-7; TRBD1 is a possible D gene (6 bases). Deletions cut 3 bases from V and 6 bases from J, with 15 bases between. Germline V CDR1 and CDR2: LNHNV, YYDKDF (reference sequence). The CDR3 is 14 amino acids. This CDR3 is CATSSELRDTEQYF. As DNA, the CDR3 is TGTGCCACCAGCAGTGAACTCCGGGACACCGAGCAGTACTTC.

This clonotype was observed at least ten times. The V gene is TRBV12-3 or TRBV12-4, the J gene TRBJ1-1; TRBD1 agrees at 7 bases. The trim removed 4 bases at V and 9 bases at J, leaving 5 bases unmatched. The CDR3 has 12 amino acids. In nucleotides, the CDR3 is TGTGCCAGCAGTTCGGGACAGCAGAAAGCTTTCTTT. Protein sequence: CASSSGQQKAFF.

A remark on this clonotype: Sequence at one end of the junction differs from germline and may be a read error. The chain couples TRBV28 to TRBJ1-6; D gene ambiguous. Germline-derived CDR1 and CDR2 are MDHEN and SYDVKM. The CDR3 covers 14 residues. DNA for the CDR3: TGTGCCAGCAGTGGCAGCTCCTATAATCCACCCCTCCACTTT. It translates to CASSGSSYNPPLHF. Combining the CDR3 with reference TRBV28 and TRBJ1-6 gives the whole variable domain DVKVTQSSRYLVKRTGEKVFLECVQDMDHENMFWYRQDPGLGLRLIYFSYDVKMKEKGDIPEGYSVSREKKERFSLILESASTNQTSMYLCASSGSSYNPPLHFGNGTRLTVT.

Only a few counts were recorded for this clonotype. The V and J genes are TRBV9 and TRBJ1-1; D remains ambiguous. The CDR3 spans 13 residues. V lost 0 bases to trimming and J lost 3 bases, with 6 bases between them. Germline CDR1 and CDR2: SGDLS and YYNGEE. CDR3 loop: CASSVGQDTEAFF. CDR3 bases: TGTGCCAGCAGCGTAGGGCAGGACACTGAAGCTTTCTTT.

This clonotype was found many times. V is TRBV7-3 and J is TRBJ1-1; 8 bases map to TRBD1. V lost 6 bases, J lost 1 base, and 7 bases stayed unmatched. Germline CDR1 SGHTA, CDR2 FQGTGA. The length of the CDR3 is 15 residues. CDR3 DNA sequence: TGTGCCAGCAGTCTTACCGGGACAGGGAACACTGAAGCTTTCTTT. It is translated as CASSLTGTGNTEAFF.

The V and J genes are TRBV28 and TRBJ2-3; D remains ambiguous. The CDR3 loop spans 15 amino acids. Trimming took 3 bases from V and 2 from J, leaving 12 bases between them. The germline V gene encodes CDR1 MDHEN and CDR2 SYDVKM. The CDR3 nucleotides read TGTGCCAGCAGTTTCGGCTCGTTAGACACAGATACGCAGTATTTT. It yields the protein CASSFGSLDTDTQYF.